These T cell receptor beta chains were read from a single sample in a study of blood T cell repertoires in COVID-19. The assay was immunoSEQ multiplex PCR, and TCRdb's table has in-frame clones only and misses some. The sample yields fewer than 350,000 clones, 81% seen once. Sequencing was done on a sample of peripheral blood. Source of these receptors: an older woman with active or convalescent COVID-19. Both conserved end residues are part of each CDR3. Each record gives: D gene, J gene, clone size, V gene, CDR3 DNA, CDR3 protein. A D gene is named only where the DNA matches it firmly. Only part of the rows carry a size: once, few, many, or a class if the clone is expanded.

TRBD2 | TRBJ2-5 | . | TRBV12-5 | TGTGCTAGTGGCCCCCCTAGCGGGCGGTCCCAAGAGACCCAGTACTTC | CASGPPSGRSQETQYF
. | TRBJ1-6 | few | TRBV10-3 | TGTGCCATCAGTGAGTCAGTGAAGATCTACTCCTATAATTCACCCCTCCACTTT | CAISESVKIYSYNSPLHF
. | TRBJ2-7 | . | TRBV25-1 | TGTGCCAGCACCAAGGGGCAGGGTGCCTACGAGCAGTACTTC | CASTKGQGAYEQYF
TRBD1 | TRBJ1-1 | . | TRBV15 | TGTGCCACCAGCGGGGACAGGGTAAGGACTGAAGCTTTCTTT | CATSGDRVRTEAFF
TRBD1 | TRBJ2-1 | . | TRBV7-9 | TGTGCCAGCAGCTCTCCTTCCGGGACAGGGCAGTTCTTC | CASSSPSGTGQFF
TRBD1 | TRBJ2-5 | once | TRBV14 | TGTGCCAGCAGCCGAGATCCCGCAGGGGGCTGGGGAGAGACCCAGTACTTC | CASSRDPAGGWGETQYF
TRBD1 | TRBJ1-4 | . | TRBV30 | TGTGCCTGGAGACAGGGGAGCAATGAAAAACTGTTTTTT | CAWRQGSNEKLFF
TRBD2 | TRBJ2-1 | . | TRBV10-3 | TGTGCCGTCACTAGCGGGGGGTCTTCCTACAATGAGCAGTTCTTC | CAVTSGGSSYNEQFF
. | TRBJ1-3 | . | TRBV2 | TGTGCCAGCAGGAACAGAGATTTCTCTGGAAACACCATATATTTT | CASRNRDFSGNTIYF
TRBD1 | TRBJ1-1 | . | TRBV6-5 | TGTGCCAGCAGTTACCGGGACAGGGGACCTGAAGCTTTCTTT | CASSYRDRGPEAFF
TRBD1 | TRBJ1-1 | . | TRBV5-1 | TGCGCCAGCAGCTTCGCAGGGGGGGCTTTCTTT | CASSFAGGAFF
. | TRBJ2-1 | . | TRBV20-1 | TGCAGTGCTAGTTCAACGGTACGGGATGAGCAGTTCTTC | CSASSTVRDEQFF
TRBD1 | TRBJ2-7 | few | TRBV18 | TGTGCCAGCTCACCACAAAGATCCGGGACAGAGAGCTACGAGCAGTACTTC | CASSPQRSGTESYEQYF
TRBD2 | TRBJ2-2 | . | TRBV11-2 | TGTGCCAGCAGCTTAAGAGGTCTGGGGAGGGGAACCGGGGAGCTGTTTTTT | CASSLRGLGRGTGELFF
. | TRBJ2-3 | few | TRBV7-3 | TGTGCCAGCAGCTTACTCGCGGGGCTCACAGATACGCAGTATTTT | CASSLLAGLTDTQYF
. | TRBJ1-3 | . | TRBV11-2 | TGTGCCAGCAGCTCAGACGACAGGATCTCTGGAAACACCATATATTTT | CASSSDDRISGNTIYF
. | TRBJ1-2 | . | TRBV25-1 | TGTGCCAGCAGTGAATTACGTATTCGAGGACTAAAACCTTATGGCTACACCTTC | CASSELRIRGLKPYGYTF
TRBD1 | TRBJ1-1 | . | TRBV2 | TGTGCCAGCAAGCCATCGGGGACAGGGCTCACTGAAGCTTTCTTT | CASKPSGTGLTEAFF
. | TRBJ2-3 | . | TRBV18 | TGTGCTAGCTCACCGGGCGGGGCGAGCACAGATACGCAGTATTTT | CASSPGGASTDTQYF
TRBD1 | TRBJ1-2 | . | TRBV30 | TGTGCCTGGAGCTCTGGGACAGGTAACGACTATGGCTACACCTTC | CAWSSGTGNDYGYTF
. | TRBJ1-1 | . | TRBV7-9 | TGTGCCAGCAGCTTACCGCCCCGGACAATTGAAGCTTTCTTT | CASSLPPRTIEAFF
. | TRBJ1-2 | . | TRBV9 | TGTGCCAGCAGCGTATCCCCTGCGGCGTATGGCTACACCTTC | CASSVSPAAYGYTF
TRBD2 | TRBJ2-3 | . | TRBV7-2 | TGTGCCAGCAGCTTAGCCACCGGGACTAGCGACTACACAGATACGCAGTATTTT | CASSLATGTSDYTDTQYF
TRBD2 | TRBJ2-5 | once | TRBV5-1 | TGCGCCAGCAGCACCGGGACTAGATGGGATGGCGAGACCCAGTACTTC | CASSTGTRWDGETQYF
. | TRBJ1-2 | . | TRBV19 | TGTGCCAGTACCACAGAATATGGCTACACCTTC | CASTTEYGYTF
TRBD1 | TRBJ1-1 | . | TRBV30 | TGTGCCTGGAATCGGGACAGGGTCGGAGAAGCTTTCTTT | CAWNRDRVGEAFF
. | TRBJ1-2 | . | TRBV10-3 | TGTGCCATCAGTGAGGCAGGCTATGGCTACACCTTC | CAISEAGYGYTF
TRBD2 | TRBJ2-1 | once | TRBV6-5 | TGTGCCAGCAGCCCCGGACTAGCGGGGAAAAATGAGCAGTTCTTC | CASSPGLAGKNEQFF
TRBD2 | TRBJ2-5 | . | TRBV9 | TGTGCCAGCAGCGTGACAGCGGGGGAGGAGACCCAGTACTTC | CASSVTAGEETQYF
TRBD1 | TRBJ1-6 | . | TRBV9 | TGTGCCAGCAGCGCTGGGACAGGGGGCGCTTACTCTCCACCCCTCCACTTT | CASSAGTGGAYSPPLHF
TRBD1 | TRBJ1-4 | . | TRBV3-1/TRBV3-2 | TGTGCCAGCAGCTACGGGACAGGGCGTGCAACTAATGAAAAACTGTTTTTT | CASSYGTGRATNEKLFF
. | TRBJ2-2 | . | TRBV19 | TGTGCCAGTAGTCTCCAGGGACTCCTGTTTTTT | CASSLQGLLFF
TRBD1 | TRBJ2-1 | . | TRBV7-7 | TGTGCCAGCAGCTTCGGGGACAGTCGAGATGAGCAGTTCTTC | CASSFGDSRDEQFF
. | TRBJ1-5 | . | TRBV10-3 | TGTGCCATCAGTGAGAGGGGCTGGCAGCCCCAGCATTTT | CAISERGWQPQHF
. | TRBJ1-1 | few | TRBV29-1 | TGCAGCGTTGAAGACTCAGGGAACACTGAAGCTTTCTTT | CSVEDSGNTEAFF
TRBD1 | TRBJ2-7 | . | TRBV29-1 | TGCAGCGCGTGGGGACAGACCTCCTACGAGCAGTACTTC | CSAWGQTSYEQYF
TRBD2 | TRBJ2-3 | . | TRBV5-1 | TGCGCCAGCAGCCTCGGCGGAGGCGGGGGACGCACAGATACGCAGTATTTT | CASSLGGGGGRTDTQYF
TRBD1 | TRBJ2-1 | . | TRBV6-5 | TGTGCCAGCAGCACCGGGACAGGGAATTCCAATGAGCAGTTCTTC | CASSTGTGNSNEQFF
. | TRBJ1-2 | . | TRBV7-3 | TGTGCCAGCAGCTCACAACAGGGTAGGGGCTACACCTTC | CASSSQQGRGYTF
. | TRBJ2-7 | . | TRBV10-3 | TGTGCCATCAGTGCGGAGGGCTTCTCCTACGAGCAGTACTTC | CAISAEGFSYEQYF
TRBD1 | TRBJ1-2 | . | TRBV27 | TGTGCCAGCAGTTTATCGGGGGACAGGGTCTATGGCTACACCTTC | CASSLSGDRVYGYTF
. | TRBJ1-1 | few | TRBV4-2 | TGTGCCAGCAGCCTATTCTTACAGGGTGGGAAAAGTGAAGCTTTCTTT | CASSLFLQGGKSEAFF
TRBD2 | TRBJ2-3 | few | TRBV4-3 | TGCGCCAGCAGCCAAGGGACTGGACTAGCGGGGGCAGATACGCAGTATTTT | CASSQGTGLAGADTQYF
. | TRBJ1-5 | . | TRBV6-1 | TGTGCCAGCAGTGTGACTGGCAATCAGCCCCAGCATTTT | CASSVTGNQPQHF
. | TRBJ2-5 | . | TRBV28 | TGTGCCAGCAGTTTACTAACTGAGACCCAGTACTTC | CASSLLTETQYF
TRBD1 | TRBJ1-4 | . | TRBV6-5 | TGTGCCAGCAGGAGACAGGGGGCTAGGAGTGAAAAACTGTTTTTT | CASRRQGARSEKLFF
. | TRBJ1-6 | . | TRBV19 | TGTGCCAGTAGGATGACAGGAAAGGCTCTCAGCTCCTATAATTCACCCCTCCACTTT | CASRMTGKALSSYNSPLHF
TRBD1 | TRBJ2-7 | . | TRBV25-1 | TGTCCTGGAATAGGACAGGGGCAACACGAGCAGTACTTC | CPGIGQGQHEQYF
. | TRBJ2-5 | . | TRBV4-2 | TGTGCCAGCAGCCGCGGAGGGGGACAGCCTCAAGAGACCCAGTACTTC | CASSRGGGQPQETQYF
. | TRBJ2-2 | few | TRBV11-3 | TGTGCCAGCAGCTTCCGGGGTGGTCCCGGGGAGCTGTTTTTT | CASSFRGGPGELFF